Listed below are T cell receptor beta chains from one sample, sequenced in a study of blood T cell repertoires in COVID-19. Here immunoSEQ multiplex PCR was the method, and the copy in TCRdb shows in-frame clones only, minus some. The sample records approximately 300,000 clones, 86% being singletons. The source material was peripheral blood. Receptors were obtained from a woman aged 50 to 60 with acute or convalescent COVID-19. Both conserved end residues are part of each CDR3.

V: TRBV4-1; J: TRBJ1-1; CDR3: CASSHQGGFGAFF
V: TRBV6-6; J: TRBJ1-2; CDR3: CASSYSPGQGYGYTF
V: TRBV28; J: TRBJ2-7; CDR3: CASSMLAGGPYEQYF
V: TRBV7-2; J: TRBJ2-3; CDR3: CASSFSGRADTQYF
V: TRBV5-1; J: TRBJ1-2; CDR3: CASSYDRVIGYTF
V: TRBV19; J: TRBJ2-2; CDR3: CASSRYRGNTGELFF
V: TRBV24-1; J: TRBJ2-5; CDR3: CATSDLKTGEYQETQYF
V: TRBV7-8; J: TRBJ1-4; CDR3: CASSWGQGEGKLFF
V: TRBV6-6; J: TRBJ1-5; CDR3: CASRFGQGPDQPQHF
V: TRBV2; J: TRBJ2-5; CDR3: CASSEGTSGRAPQETQYF